The 22 T cell receptor beta chains below all came from one sample that was sequenced in a study of beta chain features in type 1 diabetes. TCRB transcripts that were expressed got sequenced, as all of the isolated RNA had been reverse transcribed. Data came from immunoSEQ multiplex PCR; TCRdb stores just in-frame clones and leaves some out. The sample has around 450,000 clones; 11% are singletons. Sequencing input: naive CD4+ T cells from blood. The receptors here all came from a woman aged 18-29 years in good health.

The chain employs TRBV28 and TRBJ1-1, with a weak D call TRBD1 (5 bases). The CDR3 runs 14 residues. V shed 3 bases and J shed 0 bases, with 8 bases lying between them. Germline CDR1 MDHEN, CDR2 SYDVKM. In nucleotides, the CDR3 is TGTGCCAGCAGTTTTGACAGACTGAACACTGAAGCTTTCTTT. Its translation is CASSFDRLNTEAFF.

Concerning this clone itself: A much larger clonotype is one base distant, so this may be a read error. The chain is built from TRBV28 and TRBJ2-3; no reliable D call. Trimming took 5 bases from V and 2 from J, leaving 2 bases between them. Germline V gene data show CDR1 as MDHEN and CDR2 as SYDVKM. The CDR3 is 11 residues long. The CDR3 sequence: CASSITDTQYF. CDR3 in DNA: TGTGCCAGCAGTATCACAGATACGCAGTATTTT.

The CDR3 here is CASSIELAGGYEQYF. The CDR3 region has the DNA TGTGCCAGCAGCATAGAACTAGCGGGAGGCTACGAGCAGTACTTC. The genes are TRBV7-2 and TRBJ2-7; 12 bases are a match to TRBD2. Trimming cost V 5 bases and J 3 bases; bases outside gene matches: 5. CDR1 is SGHTA, CDR2 FQGNSA, per germline. The CDR3 length is 15 residues.

This clone was observed many times. V is TRBV10-3 and J is TRBJ2-5, with no clear D. The V gene lost 3 bases and the J gene lost 2 bases, with 7 bases spanning the gap. The CDR3 contains 13 residues. Germline V gives CDR1 ENHRY, CDR2 SYGVKD. The CDR3 loop reads CAISDTGQETQYF. The CDR3 bases are TGTGCCATCAGTGATACCGGTCAAGAGACCCAGTACTTC.

The table lists this clone with a few counts. The gene calls are TRBV25-1 and TRBJ2-6; D uncertain. Trimming took 4 bases from V and 2 from J, leaving 12 bases between them. There are 16 residues in the CDR3. CDR1 and CDR2 from the germline V gene are MGHDK and SYGVNS. CDR3 sequence: CASSARTTTGANVLTF. The CDR3 DNA is TGTGCCAGCAGTGCCCGGACGACGACTGGGGCCAACGTCCTGACTTTC.

The genes are TRBV7-2 and TRBJ1-6; no definite D call. This CDR3 comprises 14 residues. CDR1 and CDR2 from the germline V gene are SGHTA and FQGNSA. V lost 1 base and J lost 6, with 7 bases in between. The CDR3 loop reads CASSLVASNSPLHF. The CDR3, as DNA: TGTGCCAGCAGCTTAGTAGCATCTAATTCACCCCTCCACTTT.

J is TRBJ2-3 and V is TRBV4-3; D perhaps matches TRBD2 (6 bases). This CDR3 has 17 residues. Germline CDR1 reads LGHNA; CDR2 reads YSLEER. The V end was cut by 0 bases, the J end by 3 bases, with 16 bases between. CDR3 amino acids: CASSQEGRGLSTDTQYF. Written as DNA, the CDR3 is TGCGCCAGCAGCCAAGAGGGGCGGGGCCTTTCTACAGATACGCAGTATTTT.

The chain is built from TRBV5-4 and TRBJ2-4; no firm D call. CDR1 is SGHNT and CDR2 is YYREEE in the germline V gene (reference sequence). The CDR3 sequence is 15 residues long. V lost 2 bases to trimming and J lost 1 base, with 10 bases between them. CDR3 amino acids: CASSLLPDAKNIQYF. In DNA form, the CDR3 reads TGTGCCAGCAGCTTATTGCCCGATGCCAAAAACATTCAGTACTTC.

This clone was seen only a few times. The CDR3 coding sequence is TGCGCCAGCAGCTTGTTCGGGGGCGAAGCAGATACGCAGTATTTT. Translating it yields CASSLFGGEADTQYF. The chain couples TRBV5-1 to TRBJ2-3; TRBD1 or TRBD2 may be the D gene (6 bases each). CDR3 length: 15 residues. The V end was cut by 1 base, the J end by 4 bases, with 13 bases between. Germline V gives CDR1 SGHRS, CDR2 YFSETQ.

This clone was recorded a few times. The chain joins TRBV4-2 to TRBJ1-1, with D possibly matching TRBD1 (5 bases). This CDR3 spans 14 amino acids. Trimming cost V 4 bases and J 11 bases, with 20 bases left between them. Germline lookup yields CDR1 LGHNA and CDR2 YNFKEQ. The CDR3 DNA reads TGTGCCAGCAGCCCTGTGACAGACCCCTTTGAGGCTTTCTTT. This sequence encodes CASSPVTDPFEAFF.

The chain has TRBV18 and TRBJ1-2; the D is unclear. Germline V gene data show CDR1 as KGHSH and CDR2 as LQKENI. The germline V and J ends were trimmed by 2 bases and 8 bases, with 12 bases remaining between them. The CDR3 contains 13 residues. CDR3 bases: TGTGCCAGCTCACCAGCCAGGCTGAGGGGCTACACCTTC. This gives the protein CASSPARLRGYTF.

The J gene is TRBJ2-4, the V gene TRBV2, with D perhaps TRBD1 (6 bases). Looked up from germline, CDR1 is SNHLY and CDR2 is FYNNEI. This CDR3 comprises 17 residues. V was cut by 2 bases and J by 5 bases, with 19 bases left in between. CDR3 coding DNA: TGTGCCAGCAGTGAACTAAGGTTTGGTGGGGGCGAAAACATTCAGTACTTC. It yields the protein CASSELRFGGGENIQYF.

The rearrangement joins TRBV5-1 to TRBJ2-6; D uncertain. The CDR3 has 14 amino acids. The V end lost 2 bases, the J end lost 0 bases, and 3 bases lay between the germline ends. Germline V gene data show CDR1 as SGHRS and CDR2 as YFSETQ. CDR3 residues: CASSFGSGANVLTF. CDR3 in DNA: TGCGCCAGCAGCTTTGGCTCTGGGGCCAACGTCCTGACTTTC.

J is TRBJ2-1 and V is TRBV5-1; 7 bases line up with TRBD1. Trimming at V came to 0 bases and at J to 4 bases, leaving 4 bases not matched to a gene. This CDR3 comprises 15 residues. The germline gives CDR1 SGHRS, CDR2 YFSETQ. Here the CDR3 reads CASSLAPGQYNEQFF. The DNA of the CDR3 is TGCGCCAGCAGCTTGGCCCCGGGACAGTACAATGAGCAGTTCTTC.

This clone was observed a few times. V gene TRBV29-1 combines with J gene TRBJ2-7, with TRBD1 as a possible D gene (6 bases). The germline CDR1 and CDR2 sequences are SQVTM and ANQGSEA. V was cut by 3 bases and J by 8 bases, with 11 bases left in between. The CDR3 loop spans 11 amino acids. CDR3 sequence: CSVDHGQQQYF. CDR3 DNA: TGCAGCGTTGACCACGGACAGCAGCAGTACTTC.

This clone was observed a handful of times. J is TRBJ1-1 and V is TRBV29-1; the match to TRBD1 covers 9 bases. The CDR3 length is 15 residues. Germline CDR1 and CDR2: SQVTM and ANQGSEA. J was trimmed by 5 bases and V by 6 bases; bases with no gene match: 13. This CDR3 is CSVTGTGIGGTEAFF. As DNA, the CDR3 is TGCAGCGTGACCGGGACAGGGATAGGAGGGACTGAAGCTTTCTTT.

This clone was found a few times. This chain links TRBV30 with TRBJ2-7; the match to TRBD1 covers 8 bases. This CDR3 spans 12 amino acids. Trimming took 3 bases from V and 7 from J; bases not matched to a gene: 5. From germline, CDR1 is GTSNPN and CDR2 SVGIG (reference sequence). The CDR3: CAWRTGVREQYF. In DNA form, the CDR3 reads TGTGCCTGGAGGACAGGGGTTAGGGAGCAGTACTTC. Variable domain in full (rest from reference TRBV30 and TRBJ2-7): SQTIHQWPATLVQPVGSPLSLECTVEGTSNPNLYWYRQAAGRGLQLLFYSVGIGQISSEVPQNLSASRPQDRQFILSSKKLLLSDSGFYLCAWRTGVREQYFGPGTRLTVT.

In this sample, this clone turned up a few times. V usage is TRBV2 and J usage is TRBJ1-4; perhaps TRBD1 as D (6 bases). Trimming took off 5 bases at V and 3 bases at J, with 13 bases between the two ends. The CDR3 loop spans 15 amino acids. The V gene's germline CDR1 is SNHLY and CDR2 FYNNEI. The CDR3, as DNA: TGTGCCAGCAGTCCTGGACAGAAGGCTAATGAAAAACTGTTTTTT. Residues: CASSPGQKANEKLFF.

This chain uses TRBV5-4 with TRBJ2-3; no clear D gene. The germline CDR1 and CDR2 sequences are SGHNT and YYREEE (reference sequence). Trimming cost V 6 bases and J 3 bases, with 11 bases left between them. The CDR3 sequence is 13 residues long. CDR3 in amino acids: CASKAVGTDTQYF. The CDR3 DNA follows: TGTGCCAGCAAGGCGGTCGGGACAGATACGCAGTATTTT.

The V gene is TRBV7-8, the J gene TRBJ1-4; 9 nucleotides align to TRBD1. This CDR3 is 16 amino acids long. Germline V lookup: CDR1 SGHVS, CDR2 FQNEAQ. V lost 6 bases, J lost 8 bases, and 13 bases stayed unmatched. CDR3 in DNA: TGTGCCAGCAGGAAGGACAGGGGAGGTCGGTGGGAAAAACTGTTTTTT. This gives the protein CASRKDRGGRWEKLFF.

CDR3 sequence reads: CASPDHYGYTF. The DNA of the CDR3 is TGTGCCAGCCCAGACCACTATGGCTACACCTTC. The chain has TRBV28 and TRBJ1-2; D not certain. Per the germline V gene, CDR1 is MDHEN and CDR2 is SYDVKM. V gave up 8 bases and J gave up 3 bases, with 7 bases separating them. The CDR3 has 11 residues.

The chain joins TRBV5-1 to TRBJ2-1, with D hard to call. V lost 0 bases to trimming and J lost 9 bases, with 16 bases between them. Germline CDR1 SGHRS, CDR2 YFSETQ. CDR3 size: 15 residues. CDR3 sequence reads: CASSLDRLGSGEQFF. The DNA for the CDR3 is TGCGCCAGCAGCTTGGATCGATTAGGTTCGGGTGAGCAGTTCTTC.